These 11 T cell receptor beta chains were all obtained from the same sample, sequenced in a study of post-analysis software for immune sequencing data. Findings of the study overall: Compared with controls, patients had more of about 5 TRBV segments, including TRBV5-6, TRBV5-1 and TRBV20-1.

The antigens for these receptors are not known. Prepared TCR beta cDNA libraries contained unique molecular identifiers. Using its own MiXCR run on the PCR reads, TCRdb lists one record per CDR3 protein. The table records more than 500,000 distinct CDR3 sequences, 30% to 40% of them present only once. Material for sequencing was blood. These receptors were obtained from a girl between 2 and 17 years old with multiple sclerosis.

V is TRBV28 and J is TRBJ1-1; D gene unclear. Germline V gene lookup returns CDR1 MDHEN and CDR2 SYDVKM. CDR3 length equals 15 residues. Trimming shortened V by 9 bases and J by 2 bases, and 19 bases separated the two germline ends. CDR3 protein: CASDGGPLGNTEAFF. The CDR3 bases are TGTGCCAGTGATGGAGGGCCCCTGGGAAACACTGAAGCTTTCTTT.

V gene TRBV5-1 combines with J gene TRBJ1-2; D is perhaps TRBD1 (5 bases). Germline values: CDR1 SGHRS, CDR2 YFSETQ. CDR3 length equals 15 residues. Trimming took off 1 base at V and 3 bases at J, with 13 bases between the two ends. In DNA, the CDR3 is TGCGCCAGCAGCTTGCAGACGGGGGGTGACTATGGCTACACCTTC. Amino acid sequence: CASSLQTGGDYGYTF.

The chain links TRBV11-2 to TRBJ2-7; D is ambiguous. The germline V gene has CDR1 SGHAT and CDR2 FQNNGV. This CDR3 region has 14 residues. The V gene lost 7 bases and the J gene lost 7 bases, with 20 bases spanning the gap. In DNA, the CDR3 is TGTGCCAGCAACTCTCGAATCCAACTGGGGGAGCAGTACTTC. Translating gives CASNSRIQLGEQYF. Based on the CDR3 plus reference TRBV11-2 and TRBJ2-7, the full variable domain is EAGVAQSPRYKIIEKRQSVAFWCNPISGHATLYWYQQILGQGPKLLIQFQNNGVVDDSQLPKDRFSAERLKGVDSTLKIQPAKLEDSAVYLCASNSRIQLGEQYFGPGTRLTVT.

This clonotype was detected a few times. The chain employs TRBV20-1 and TRBJ2-7, with 10 bases matching TRBD2. J was trimmed by 0 bases and V by 3 bases; bases with no gene match: 2. The CDR3 loop spans 14 amino acids. Germline V gene lookup returns CDR1 DFQATT and CDR2 SNEGSKA (reference sequence). CDR3 coding DNA: TGCAGTGCTAGCAGGACTAGCGGCTCCTACGAGCAGTACTTC. Protein: CSASRTSGSYEQYF.

This CDR3 reads CASSEIGLPTAGANVLTF. CDR3 coding DNA: TGTGCCAGCAGTGAAATTGGACTCCCAACCGCTGGGGCCAACGTCCTGACTTTC. The rearrangement links TRBV25-1 to TRBJ2-6, with D tentatively TRBD2 (5 bases). Germline CDR1 reads MGHDK; CDR2 reads SYGVNS. The length of the CDR3 is 18 residues. Deletions cut 2 bases from V and 2 bases from J, with 16 bases between.

The chain is built from TRBV6-1 and TRBJ2-5, with 7 bases aligning to TRBD2. The CDR3 totals 17 residues. Germline trimming cut 8 bases from V and 11 bases from J; bases unmatched to any gene: 26. Germline V gene sequence: CDR1 MNHNS, CDR2 SASEGT. The CDR3 coding sequence is TGTGCCAGCCGTACGCGGCTAGCGGTCCGGGCCGGGAATGAGCAGTACTTC. Its protein is CASRTRLAVRAGNEQYF.

The table lists this clonotype with a count of one. The chain carries TRBV9 and TRBJ1-5; D is possibly TRBD1 (5 bases). V dropped 4 bases and J dropped 7 bases, with 18 bases sitting between them. Per germline, CDR1 SGDLS and CDR2 YYNGEE. The CDR3 extends over 15 amino acids. The CDR3 DNA follows: TGTGCCAGCAGCCCCAGAGGGCAGGGAGGGCAGCCCCAGCATTTT. It yields the protein CASSPRGQGGQPQHF.

V gene TRBV6-6 combines with J gene TRBJ2-2; no definite D call. Germline V gene sequence: CDR1 MNHNY, CDR2 SVGAGI (reference sequence). The CDR3 extends over 15 amino acids. Trimming removed 3 bases at V and 1 base at J, with 9 bases between. Here the CDR3 DNA reads TGTGCCAGCAGTTATCCCGGATGGAACACCGGGGAGCTGTTTTTT. It is translated as CASSYPGWNTGELFF.

V gene TRBV5-1 combines with J gene TRBJ2-3, with D hard to call. The CDR3 is 14 amino acids. V was pared by 3 bases and J by 4 bases, with 12 bases between. Looked up from germline, CDR1 is SGHRS and CDR2 is YFSETQ. CDR3 region: CASSWAPDADTQYF. CDR3 nucleotide sequence: TGCGCCAGCAGCTGGGCCCCGGACGCAGATACGCAGTATTTT. Full variable domain (outside the CDR3, taken from reference TRBV5-1 and TRBJ2-3): KAGVTQTPRYLIKTRGQQVTLSCSPISGHRSVSWYQQTPGQGLQFLFEYFSETQRNKGNFPGRFSGRQFSNSRSEMNVSTLELGDSALYLCASSWAPDADTQYFGPGTRLTVL.

This clonotype came up a few times. V and J are TRBV12-3 or TRBV12-4 and TRBJ1-2, with 9 bases lining up with TRBD1. V was pared by 2 bases and J by 5 bases, with 9 bases of the junction left unmatched. The CDR3 length is 16 residues. This chain's CDR3 is CASSLTLPTGGYGYTF. Here the CDR3 DNA reads TGTGCCAGCAGTTTAACCCTGCCGACAGGGGGATATGGCTACACCTTC.

The gene calls are TRBV12-3 or TRBV12-4 and TRBJ1-5; D unresolved. Trimming removed 5 bases from V and 0 bases from J, with 11 bases in between. This CDR3 is built from 15 residues. CDR3 region: CASSNTVNSNQPQHF. In nucleotides, the CDR3 is TGTGCCAGCAGTAACACAGTCAATAGCAATCAGCCCCAGCATTTT.